This passage covers 9 T cell receptor beta chains from one sample sequenced in a study of blood T cell repertoires in COVID-19. Sequenced by immunoSEQ multiplex PCR; TCRdb stores in-frame clones only, minus some. The table lists about 270,000 clones, 85% to 90% of them singletons. Sequencing was performed on PBMCs or T cells enriched from blood (not recorded which). The receptors come from a woman younger than 45 with acute COVID-19.

The genes are TRBV7-2 and TRBJ2-3; 13 nucleotides match TRBD2. The CDR3 spans 16 residues. CDR1 SGHTA and CDR2 FQGNSA come from the germline V gene. V lost 5 bases and J lost 2; bases outside the gene matches: 4. CDR3 in amino acids: CASSTSGRAFTDTQYF. CDR3 bases: TGTGCCAGCAGCACTAGCGGGAGGGCCTTCACAGATACGCAGTATTTT.

This clone occurred once. The chain combines TRBV21-1 with TRBJ1-2; the table's D gene call, TRBD1, was not cross checked with the DNA. TRBV21-1 is listed as a pseudogene. CDR3 length: 15 residues. CDR3 nucleotide sequence: TGTGCCAGCAGGCCACAGGGCGAAGCTGGCTATGGCTACACCTTC. Amino acids: CASRPQGEAGYGYTF.

CDR3 amino acids: CASSPPPGLAGEGPGELFF. The CDR3 nucleotides are TGTGCCAGCTCACCACCACCGGGACTAGCGGGAGAGGGGCCCGGGGAGCTGTTTTTT. This chain uses TRBV18 with TRBJ2-2; 14 nucleotides line up with TRBD2. The CDR3 sequence is 19 residues long. V trimming: 0 bases; J trimming: 6 bases; junction bases outside the gene matches: 9. Germline lookup yields CDR1 KGHSH and CDR2 LQKENI.

V usage is TRBV21-1 and J usage is TRBJ1-5; TRBD1 reflects the table's D call only, with no check against the DNA. TRBV21-1 is listed as a pseudogene. This CDR3 region has 15 residues. In DNA form, the CDR3 reads TGTGCCAGCAGCAGGGAGGGACAGGTCAATCAGCCCCAGCATTTT. Translation gives CASSREGQVNQPQHF.

Only one count was recorded for this clone. This rearrangement joins TRBV9 to TRBJ2-2, with a tentative D call TRBD1 (6 bases). In germline, CDR1 is SGDLS, CDR2 YYNGEE. There are 15 residues in the CDR3. V was shortened by 4 bases and J by 0 bases, with 10 bases between the two germline ends. The CDR3 loop is CASSFSGANTGELFF. Here the CDR3 DNA reads TGTGCCAGCAGCTTCTCAGGGGCGAACACCGGGGAGCTGTTTTTT.

This sequence joins TRBV7-8 and TRBJ2-1; D is uncertain. CDR1 SGHVS and CDR2 FQNEAQ come from the germline V gene. V dropped 5 bases and J dropped 4 bases, with 6 bases sitting between them. CDR3 size: 12 residues. The DNA for the CDR3 is TGTGCCAGCAGCCCCTATTACAATGAGCAGTTCTTC. Translating gives CASSPYYNEQFF.

The rearrangement uses TRBV20-1 and TRBJ2-7; a weak D match, TRBD2 (5 bases). Trimming removed 7 bases at V and 0 bases at J, with 7 bases between. Germline CDR1 and CDR2: DFQATT and SNEGSKA (reference sequence). The CDR3 is 11 amino acids. The CDR3 DNA follows: TGCAGTGGTCGGGACTCCTACGAGCAGTACTTC. This translates into CSGRDSYEQYF.

The V call is TRBV19, the J call TRBJ1-2; 7 nucleotides match TRBD1. With V trimmed by 4 bases and J by 3 bases, 5 bases remained unmatched. The germline gives CDR1 LNHDA, CDR2 SQIVND (reference sequence). This CDR3 region has 14 residues. The CDR3 region is CASSSEGADYGYTF. The CDR3 DNA follows: TGTGCCAGTAGTAGTGAGGGGGCGGACTATGGCTACACCTTC.

The chain employs TRBV9 and TRBJ2-7; 14 nucleotides match TRBD2. Germline CDR1 is SGDLS and CDR2 is YYNGEE. With V trimmed by 3 bases and J by 5 bases, 1 base remained unmatched. The CDR3 is made up of 14 amino acids. Here the CDR3 DNA reads TGTGCCAGCAGCGGGGGACTAGCGGGAGACGAGCAGTACTTC. Translation: CASSGGLAGDEQYF.